The 25 T cell receptor beta chains below come from one sample, sequenced in a study of T and B cells in COVID-19 patients. TRB was amplified from around 250-460 ng of blood genomic DNA. TRB rearrangements were amplified by multiplex PCR with BIOMED2 TRB-A/B primers. TCRdb reanalysed the multiplex PCR reads using MiXCR and keeps one entry per CDR3 protein. The sample carries approximately 11,000 distinct CDR3 sequences, approximately 31% recorded once. The specimen was blood. These TCRs come from a human donor with active COVID-19.

This clonotype was seen a handful of times. The chain uses TRBV19 and TRBJ1-6, with D hard to call. This CDR3 comprises 11 residues. Germline V gene sequence: CDR1 LNHDA, CDR2 SQIVND (reference sequence). V was cut by 10 bases and J by 4 bases, with 5 bases left in between. CDR3 sequence (DNA): TGTGCCACTGGGTATAATTCACCCCTCCACTTT. It encodes CATGYNSPLHF.

This clonotype ranks as large. The DNA for the CDR3 is TGCAGCGTTGATCGGCAGAGCGGCTACACCTTC. Its protein is CSVDRQSGYTF. The V and J genes are TRBV29-1 and TRBJ1-2; D is uncertain. Germline loops: CDR1 SQVTM, CDR2 ANQGSEA. V dropped 3 bases and J dropped 8 bases, with 10 bases sitting between them. The CDR3 runs to 11 residues.

The gene calls are TRBV6-5 and TRBJ1-1; D gene unclear. The CDR3 runs to 15 residues. CDR1 MNHEY and CDR2 SVGAGI come from the germline V gene. Trimming took off 5 bases at V and 1 base at J, with 14 bases between the two ends. The CDR3 sequence is CASSPPVGPNTEAFF. As DNA, the CDR3 is TGTGCCAGCAGTCCCCCCGTAGGGCCGAACACTGAAGCTTTCTTT.

The V and J genes are TRBV6-6 and TRBJ2-1; D unclear. This CDR3 has 13 amino acids. CDR1 and CDR2 from the germline V gene are MNHNY and SVGAGI (reference sequence). Trimming pared 5 bases from V and 8 bases from J, leaving 13 bases between. The CDR3 nucleotides read TGTGCCAGCAGTCCTTCATACGCCGATGAGCAGTTCTTC. It specifies CASSPSYADEQFF.

Here the CDR3 DNA reads TGTGCCAGCAGCCTGTATGGGAACACTGAAGCTTTCTTT. This gives the protein CASSLYGNTEAFF. The chain links TRBV12-3 or TRBV12-4 to TRBJ1-1; D gene ambiguous. V was clipped by 6 bases and J by 1 base, with 9 bases between them. This CDR3 has 13 residues.

Judged by abundance, this clonotype is medium-sized. The chain recombines TRBV14 with TRBJ2-2, with a tentative D call TRBD1 (5 bases). V lost 1 base and J 4 bases, leaving 10 bases between the germline ends. The CDR3 sequence is 15 residues long. Germline CDR1 reads SGHDN; CDR2 reads FVKESK. The CDR3 sequence: CASSQVGRATGELFF. The CDR3 coding sequence is TGTGCCAGCAGCCAAGTAGGCAGGGCCACCGGGGAGCTGTTTTTT.

This clonotype has a handful of counts. The chain couples TRBV10-3 to TRBJ1-1; TRBD1 is a possible D gene (6 bases). This CDR3 has 13 residues. V lost 5 bases, J lost 1 base, and 8 bases lay in between. In germline, CDR1 is ENHRY, CDR2 SYGVKD. The CDR3 sequence is CAISLGANTEAFF. Here the CDR3 DNA reads TGTGCCATCAGTCTGGGGGCGAACACTGAAGCTTTCTTT.

The chain carries TRBV5-1 and TRBJ2-3, with TRBD1 identical over 9 bases. The trim removed 4 bases at V and 2 bases at J, leaving 2 bases unmatched. The CDR3 is made up of 14 amino acids. Germline CDR1 and CDR2: SGHRS and YFSETQ. The DNA for the CDR3 is TGCGCCAGCAGCCGGACAGGGGACACAGATACGCAGTATTTT. It is translated as CASSRTGDTDTQYF.

This clonotype came up a few times. The CDR3 nucleotides read TGTGCCAGCTTATTAGCGGAGGGGCTTCGTAATGAGCAGTTCTTC. Residues: CASLLAEGLRNEQFF. The chain carries TRBV18 and TRBJ2-1, with D possibly being TRBD2 (6 bases). The CDR3 is made up of 15 amino acids. V gave up 7 bases and J gave up 7 bases, with 20 bases separating them. Germline-derived CDR1 and CDR2 are KGHSH and LQKENI.

The genes are TRBV6-6 and TRBJ2-1, with 7 bases that match TRBD1. CDR1 is MNHNY and CDR2 is SVGAGI in the germline V gene (reference sequence). This CDR3 is 18 amino acids long. The J segment lost 0 bases and the V segment lost 7 bases, leaving 15 bases of the junction unmatched. CDR3 coding DNA: TGTGCCAGCAACCCGACAGGGTATGGGTTTAGCTCCTACAATGAGCAGTTCTTC. Protein sequence: CASNPTGYGFSSYNEQFF.

This clonotype is termed medium-sized. The J gene is TRBJ1-3, the V gene TRBV19; no firm D call. The CDR3 has 16 residues. Per the germline V gene, CDR1 is LNHDA and CDR2 is SQIVND (reference sequence). The V end lost 5 bases, the J end lost 0 bases, and 14 bases lay between the germline ends. CDR3 amino acids: CASSPRHLASGNTIYF. The CDR3 DNA follows: TGTGCCAGTAGTCCGCGACACTTAGCCTCTGGAAACACCATATATTTT.

The chain couples TRBV6-1 to TRBJ2-1; TRBD2 matches at 11 bases. V shed 2 bases, J shed 3 bases, and the junction held 0 bases outside the gene matches. Looked up from germline, CDR1 is MNHNS and CDR2 is SASEGT. This CDR3 comprises 15 residues. The CDR3 loop reads CASSELAGGYNEQFF. DNA for the CDR3: TGTGCCAGCAGTGAACTAGCGGGGGGCTACAATGAGCAGTTCTTC.

This clonotype was detected a few times. The V call is TRBV20-1, the J call TRBJ2-7; D unclear. Deletions cut 5 bases from V and 3 bases from J, with 11 bases between. The CDR3 spans 12 residues. CDR1 DFQATT and CDR2 SNEGSKA come from the germline V gene (reference sequence). Here the CDR3 DNA reads TGCAGTGCTCAGGCTCAAAACTACGAGCAGTACTTC. Translation gives CSAQAQNYEQYF.

This clonotype has more than one count but fewer than ten. The V gene is TRBV19, the J gene TRBJ1-1, with TRBD1 as a possible D gene (5 bases). This CDR3 has 16 amino acids. Germline V gives CDR1 LNHDA, CDR2 SQIVND (reference sequence). V was shortened by 5 bases and J by 4 bases, with 20 bases between the two germline ends. In DNA form, the CDR3 reads TGTGCCAGTAGTTCCCTATCGGGGCAGCGGCGCACTGAAGCTTTCTTT. Its protein is CASSSLSGQRRTEAFF.

This clonotype counts as medium-sized. The V call is TRBV19, the J call TRBJ2-2; TRBD2 matches 9 bases. Germline CDR1 is LNHDA and CDR2 is SQIVND (reference sequence). The CDR3 is made up of 15 amino acids. The V gene end was trimmed by 7 bases and the J gene end by 4 bases; junction bases not matched to a gene: 7. The CDR3 is CASTPRGGVTGELFF. CDR3 coding DNA: TGTGCCAGTACTCCTCGCGGGGGGGTCACCGGGGAGCTGTTTTTT.

This sequence joins TRBV5-4 and TRBJ2-3, with 7 nucleotides matching TRBD2. V lost 3 bases to trimming and J lost 1 base; unmatched junction nucleotides: 5. CDR1 and CDR2 (germline): SGHNT, YYREEE (reference sequence). This CDR3 has 15 residues. CDR3 DNA: TGTGCCAGCAGCTCGATCCTAGCGGGCACAGATACGCAGTATTTT. This gives the protein CASSSILAGTDTQYF.

This clonotype was observed a few times. This chain joins TRBV19 and TRBJ1-2; 7 bases align to TRBD1. Germline V gives CDR1 LNHDA, CDR2 SQIVND (reference sequence). The ends lost 6 bases at V and 3 bases at J; junction bases unmatched: 7. The CDR3 spans 14 residues. The CDR3 nucleotides read TGTGCCAGTAGGAAACAAGGGGGCGACTATGGCTACACCTTC. Translation gives CASRKQGGDYGYTF.

The V call is TRBV20-1, the J call TRBJ2-5; 16 positions agree with TRBD2. CDR1 is DFQATT and CDR2 is SNEGSKA in the germline V gene (reference sequence). The CDR3 sequence is 16 residues long. V gave up 7 bases and J gave up 4 bases; unmatched junction bases: 9. The CDR3 DNA reads TGCAGTGTTGGGACTAGCGGGGGGGCCGGTAGAGAGACCCAGTACTTC. Amino acids: CSVGTSGGAGRETQYF.

This clonotype has a single count. One junction end does not reproduce the germline sequence, and a read error may be involved. This chain uses TRBV20-1 with TRBJ1-5, with 8 bases fitting TRBD1. The CDR3 contains 16 residues. Germline values: CDR1 DFQATT, CDR2 SNEGSKA (reference sequence). In nucleotides, the CDR3 is TGCAGTGCCAGAGACAGCGGGACAGGTGGAAATCAGCCCCAGCATTTT. Protein: CSARDSGTGGNQPQHF.

The genes are TRBV19 and TRBJ2-2; D assignment may be TRBD1 or TRBD2 (5 bases each). Per germline, CDR1 LNHDA and CDR2 SQIVND (reference sequence). This CDR3 has 15 amino acids. Trimming left V 6 bases short and J 1 base short, with 12 bases between. Written as DNA, the CDR3 is TGTGCCAGTAGCCCTGGGGCGGGGAACACCGGGGAGCTGTTTTTT. It specifies CASSPGAGNTGELFF. The complete variable domain, with remaining parts taken from reference TRBV19 and TRBJ2-2, reads DGGITQSPKYLFRKEGQNVTLSCEQNLNHDAMYWYRQDPGQGLRLIYYSQIVNDFQKGDIAEGYSVSREKKESFPLTVTSAQKNPTAFYLCASSPGAGNTGELFFGEGSRLTVL.

This clonotype was seen more than once but under ten times. The rearrangement links TRBV4-1 to TRBJ2-7, with TRBD1 identical over 7 bases. Germline V gene data show CDR1 as MGHRA and CDR2 as YSYEKL. The CDR3 totals 14 residues. The J segment lost 4 bases and the V segment lost 3 bases, leaving 6 bases of the junction unmatched. CDR3 DNA sequence: TGCGCCAGCAGCCACCGGGACAGAGATTACGAGCAGTACTTC. Residues: CASSHRDRDYEQYF.

CDR3 bases: TGTGCCAGCAGCTTAGTTGGACTTTCGAGCTCCTACGAGCAGTACTTC. As protein: CASSLVGLSSSYEQYF. The gene calls are TRBV7-4 and TRBJ2-7; tentative D call: TRBD2 (5 bases). Trimming took 1 base from V and 0 from J, leaving 13 bases between them. The length of the CDR3 is 16 residues. Germline V gene data show CDR1 as SGHVT and CDR2 as SQSDAQ.

This clonotype is termed medium-sized (0.01 to 0.1%). The chain carries TRBV5-5 and TRBJ2-2, with D maybe TRBD1 (5 bases). The CDR3 runs to 16 residues. CDR1 and CDR2 (germline): SGHKS, YYEKEE (reference sequence). V gave up 1 base and J gave up 7 bases, with 17 bases separating them. DNA for the CDR3: TGTGCCAGCAGCTTGTTTGCCGGACATTCTAACGGGGAGCTGTTTTTT. Protein: CASSLFAGHSNGELFF.

The rearrangement links TRBV5-6 to TRBJ1-2, with D maybe TRBD1 (5 bases). The CDR3 is 13 residues long. CDR1 SGHDT and CDR2 YYEEEE come from the germline V gene. The ends were cut back, 2 bases at V and 5 bases at J, with 10 bases in the middle. The chain's CDR3 is CASSFGTDYGYTF. The CDR3 DNA sequence: TGTGCCAGCAGCTTTGGGACGGATTATGGCTACACCTTC.

This clonotype has a handful of counts. This CDR3 reads CASSLTGTGGTEAFF. The CDR3 DNA reads TGTGCCAGCAGCTTAACCGGGACAGGGGGCACTGAAGCTTTCTTT. The V gene is TRBV7-6, the J gene TRBJ1-1, with 11 bases aligning to TRBD1. Germline CDR1 SGHVS, CDR2 FNYEAQ. V was pared by 2 bases and J by 4 bases, with 3 bases of the junction left unmatched. This CDR3 comprises 15 residues.